Here is one T cell receptor beta chain with its context. Its antigen is not identified. This specimen belongs to a study of blood T cells in healthy people across ages. Total RNA was isolated from each sample in quantities of at least 5 micrograms. Trimming at V came to 10 bases and at J to 5 bases, leaving 12 bases not matched to a gene. CDR3 length: 14 amino acids. Germline-derived CDR1 and CDR2 are LNHNV and YYDKDF (reference sequence). Study-level findings and limits: With unsorted PBMCs, a conclusive comparison of naive versus antigen-experienced cells was not possible. It was found that TCR beta diversity correlated strongly with the percentage of naive T cells.

A second PCR, run for about 7 to 11 cycles, used a sample-barcoded 5' primer plus a J-beta primer mix. Per-sample output comprised a minimum of 2.5 million paired-end reads containing CDR3. One entry per CDR3 protein results from TCRdb running MiXCR on the 5' RACE reads. The sample lists 1.5 million to 2 million distinct CDR3 sequences, roughly 27% occurring once. This clonotype originated in a woman aged 25 to 39 in good health. J is TRBJ2-7 and V is TRBV15, with TRBD1 matching 9 bases. The specimen was blood. CDR3 residues: CAIGTDRGANEQYF. As DNA, the CDR3 is TGTGCCATTGGAACGGACAGGGGAGCGAACGAGCAGTACTTC.